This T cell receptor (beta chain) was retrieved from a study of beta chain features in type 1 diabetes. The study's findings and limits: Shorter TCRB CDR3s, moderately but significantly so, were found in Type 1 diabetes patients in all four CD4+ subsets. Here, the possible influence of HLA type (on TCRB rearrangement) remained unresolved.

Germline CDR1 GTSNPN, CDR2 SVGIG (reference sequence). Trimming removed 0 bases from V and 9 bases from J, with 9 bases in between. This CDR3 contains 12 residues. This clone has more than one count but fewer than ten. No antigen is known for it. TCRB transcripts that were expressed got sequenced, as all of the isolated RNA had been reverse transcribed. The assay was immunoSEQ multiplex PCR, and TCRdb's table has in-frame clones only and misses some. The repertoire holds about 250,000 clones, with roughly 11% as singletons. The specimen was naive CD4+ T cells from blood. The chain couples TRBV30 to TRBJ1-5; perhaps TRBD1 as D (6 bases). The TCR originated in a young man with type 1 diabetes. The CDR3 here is CAWSVQGGPQHF. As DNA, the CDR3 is TGTGCCTGGAGTGTACAAGGGGGGCCCCAGCATTTT.